This T cell receptor beta chain was found in a study of OX40 agonist ivuxolimab in advanced cancers. Study-wide context: Age averaged about 60 years (range roughly 23 to 79), and 70% to 85% were male.

Clones were sequenced by immunoSEQ multiplex PCR, and TCRdb holds only the in-frame ones, with some missing. The sample lists tens of thousands of clones, around nine tenths occurring once. Germline assignment: CDR1 SEHNR and CDR2 FQNEAQ (reference sequence). This CDR3 comprises 18 residues. J gave up 5 bases and V 1 base, and 11 bases lay outside the gene matches. With respect to this clone: Antigen: not known.

General study results and limits: Both blood CD4+ and CD8+ T cells showed clonal growth by week 6 at 0.1 to 3.0 mg/kg. At 0.1-3.0 mg/kg, partial responders had clonal expansion among the lowest observed. Undetermined was the antigen specificity of the expanded peripheral T cells.

The clonotype was recovered from an adult with an advanced solid tumor such as melanoma, head and neck, liver or kidney cancer. The chain couples TRBV7-9 to TRBJ2-4, with 10 bases fitting TRBD2. This specimen was CD4+ or CD8+ T cells sorted from blood, taken in a trial of the OX40 agonist ivuxolimab. The CDR3, as DNA: TGTGCCAGCAGCTTAGTCCGGACCACTAGCGGGACTCAAAACATTCAGTACTTC. As protein: CASSLVRTTSGTQNIQYF.